This T cell receptor (beta chain) was found in a study of technical replicates of blood from a handful of donors. The assay was immunoSEQ multiplex PCR, and TCRdb's table has in-frame clones only and misses some. This repertoire shows 85,000 to 100,000 clones, around 93% found once; its top ten account for 0.2% to 0.3%. The length of the CDR3 is 14 residues. The ends were cut back, 4 bases at V and 4 bases at J, with 12 bases in the middle. CDR1 SGHNT and CDR2 YYREEE come from the germline V gene (reference sequence). The sequenced sample consisted of T cells isolated from PBMCs. The receptor was isolated from a human donor in good health. The chain is built from TRBV5-4 and TRBJ1-3; tentatively, D is TRBD1 (6 bases). In DNA, the CDR3 is TGTGCCAGCAGCCTACAAAGGGGGGGAAACACCATATATTTT. Translating gives CASSLQRGGNTIYF.